The following is a TCR beta chain sequence with its context. Its target antigen remains unknown. CDR1 and CDR2 (KGHSH, LQKENI) derive from the germline V gene. The CDR3 contains 14 residues, cysteine and phenylalanine counted. DNA for this receptor is not on file. The sample was run on an Illumina MiSeq. TCRdb reprocessed the raw reads; every CDR3 protein sequence is a single record, and DNA is not supplied. The table kept for this sample lists some 2,000 distinct CDR3 sequences. The ten biggest clones cover more than 15% of the sample. This specimen comes from a study of diagnostic markers for celiac disease (TCRdb year 2020).

Material: either unsorted cells or a sorted T cell fraction (not recorded which). This receptor was obtained from a human donor. This table probably holds off-target reads from a library built for another chain. The receptor chain draws on TRBV18 and TRBJ2-5; no DNA is available, so the TRBD1 call from TCRdb remains unchecked. The CDR3 loop reads CASSERGTQETQYF.